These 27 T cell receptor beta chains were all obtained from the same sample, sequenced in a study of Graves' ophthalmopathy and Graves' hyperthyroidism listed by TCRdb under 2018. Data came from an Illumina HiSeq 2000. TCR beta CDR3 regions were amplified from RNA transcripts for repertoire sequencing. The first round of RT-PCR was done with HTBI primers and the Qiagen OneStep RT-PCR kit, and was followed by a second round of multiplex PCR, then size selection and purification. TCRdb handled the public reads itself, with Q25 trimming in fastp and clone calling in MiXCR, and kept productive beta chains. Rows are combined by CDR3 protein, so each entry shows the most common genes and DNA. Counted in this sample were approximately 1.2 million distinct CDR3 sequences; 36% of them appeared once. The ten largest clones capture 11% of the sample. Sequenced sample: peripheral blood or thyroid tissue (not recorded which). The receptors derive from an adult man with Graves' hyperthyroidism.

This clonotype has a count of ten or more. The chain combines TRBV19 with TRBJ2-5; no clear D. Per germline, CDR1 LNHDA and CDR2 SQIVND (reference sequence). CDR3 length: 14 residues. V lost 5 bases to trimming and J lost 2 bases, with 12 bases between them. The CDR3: CASSQRIRQETQYF. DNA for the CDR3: TGTGCCAGTAGTCAGAGGATCAGGCAAGAGACCCAGTACTTC.

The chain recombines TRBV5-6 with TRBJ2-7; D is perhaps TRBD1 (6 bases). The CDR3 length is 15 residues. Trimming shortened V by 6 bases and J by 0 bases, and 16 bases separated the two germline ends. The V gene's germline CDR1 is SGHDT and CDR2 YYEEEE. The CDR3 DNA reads TGTGCCAGCAAAAAAAAGGCGGACAGCTCCTACGAGCAGTACTTC. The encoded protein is CASKKKADSSYEQYF.

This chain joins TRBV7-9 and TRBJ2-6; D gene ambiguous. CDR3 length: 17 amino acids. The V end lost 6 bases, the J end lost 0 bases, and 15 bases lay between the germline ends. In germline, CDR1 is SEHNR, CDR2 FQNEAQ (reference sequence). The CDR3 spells CASSKRRSSSGANVLTF. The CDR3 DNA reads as TGTGCCAGCAGTAAACGCAGGTCGAGCTCTGGGGCCAACGTCCTGACTTTC.

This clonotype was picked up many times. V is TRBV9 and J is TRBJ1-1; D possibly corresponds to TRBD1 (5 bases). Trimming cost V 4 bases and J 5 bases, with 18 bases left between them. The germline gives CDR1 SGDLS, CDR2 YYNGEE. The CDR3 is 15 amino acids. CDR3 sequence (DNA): TGTGCCAGCAGCCCGAGAGTTCAGGGAAGAACTGAAGCTTTCTTT. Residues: CASSPRVQGRTEAFF. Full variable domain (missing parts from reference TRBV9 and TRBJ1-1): DSGVTQTPKHLITATGQRVTLRCSPRSGDLSVYWYQQSLDQGLQFLIQYYNGEERAKGNILERFSAQQFPDLHSELNLSSLELGDSALYFCASSPRVQGRTEAFFGQGTRLTVV.

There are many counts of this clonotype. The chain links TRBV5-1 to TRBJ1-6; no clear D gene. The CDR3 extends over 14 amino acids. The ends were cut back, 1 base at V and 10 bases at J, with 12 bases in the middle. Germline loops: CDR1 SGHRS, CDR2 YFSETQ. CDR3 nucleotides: TGCGCCAGCAGCTTGACAGCCGCGAACTCACCCCTCCACTTT. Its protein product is CASSLTAANSPLHF.

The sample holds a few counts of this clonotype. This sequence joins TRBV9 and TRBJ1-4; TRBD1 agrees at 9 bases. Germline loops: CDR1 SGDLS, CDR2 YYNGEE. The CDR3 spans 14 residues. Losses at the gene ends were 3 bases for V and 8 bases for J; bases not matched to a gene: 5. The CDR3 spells CASSDGTGSEKLFF. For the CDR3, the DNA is TGTGCCAGCAGCGACGGGACAGGGTCAGAAAAACTGTTTTTT.

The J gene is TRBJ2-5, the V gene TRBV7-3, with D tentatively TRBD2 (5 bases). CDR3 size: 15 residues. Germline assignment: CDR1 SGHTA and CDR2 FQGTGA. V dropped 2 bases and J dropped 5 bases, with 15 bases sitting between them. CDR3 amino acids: CASSLSGTRGETQYF. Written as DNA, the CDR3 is TGTGCCAGCAGCTTATCGGGAACCCGAGGGGAGACCCAGTACTTC.

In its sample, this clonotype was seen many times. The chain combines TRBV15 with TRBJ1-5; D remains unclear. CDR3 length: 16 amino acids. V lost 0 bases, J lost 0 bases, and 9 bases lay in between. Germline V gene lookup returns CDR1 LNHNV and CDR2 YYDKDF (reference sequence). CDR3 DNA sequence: TGTGCCACCAGCAGAGATCTACAGAATAGCAATCAGCCCCAGCATTTT. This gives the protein CATSRDLQNSNQPQHF.

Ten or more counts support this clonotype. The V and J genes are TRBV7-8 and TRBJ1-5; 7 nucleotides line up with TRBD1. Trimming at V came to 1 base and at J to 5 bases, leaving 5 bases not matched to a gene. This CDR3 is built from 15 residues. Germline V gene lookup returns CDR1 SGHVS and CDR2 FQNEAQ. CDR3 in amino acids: CASSLGDREYQPQHF. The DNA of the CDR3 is TGTGCCAGCAGCTTAGGCGACAGGGAGTATCAGCCCCAGCATTTT.

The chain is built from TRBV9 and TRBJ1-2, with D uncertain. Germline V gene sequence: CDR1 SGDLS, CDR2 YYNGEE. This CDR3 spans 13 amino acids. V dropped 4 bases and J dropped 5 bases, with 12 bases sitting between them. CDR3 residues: CASSPGFLYGYTF. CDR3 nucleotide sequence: TGTGCCAGCAGCCCTGGATTCCTTTATGGCTACACCTTC.

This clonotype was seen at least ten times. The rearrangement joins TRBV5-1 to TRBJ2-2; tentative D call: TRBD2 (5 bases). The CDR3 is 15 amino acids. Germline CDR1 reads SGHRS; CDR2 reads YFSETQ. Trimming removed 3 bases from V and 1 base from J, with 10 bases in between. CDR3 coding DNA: TGCGCCAGCAGCTGGAGGCTGGGGAACACCGGGGAGCTGTTTTTT. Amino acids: CASSWRLGNTGELFF.

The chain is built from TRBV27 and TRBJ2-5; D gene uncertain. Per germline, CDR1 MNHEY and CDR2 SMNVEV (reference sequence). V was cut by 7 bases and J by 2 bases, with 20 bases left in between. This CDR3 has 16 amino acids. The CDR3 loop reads CASTSIGGGRQETQYF. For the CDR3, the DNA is TGTGCCAGCACCTCCATCGGCGGCGGTAGGCAAGAGACCCAGTACTTC.

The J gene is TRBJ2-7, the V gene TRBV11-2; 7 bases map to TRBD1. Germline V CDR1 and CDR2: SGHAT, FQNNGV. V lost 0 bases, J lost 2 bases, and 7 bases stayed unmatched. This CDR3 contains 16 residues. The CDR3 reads CASSLDLNRGPYEQYF. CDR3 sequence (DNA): TGTGCCAGCAGCTTAGATCTGAACAGGGGACCCTACGAGCAGTACTTC.

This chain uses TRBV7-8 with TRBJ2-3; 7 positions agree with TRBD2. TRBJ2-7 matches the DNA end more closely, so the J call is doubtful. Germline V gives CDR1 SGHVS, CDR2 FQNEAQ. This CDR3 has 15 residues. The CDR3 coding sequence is TGTGCCAGCGGCCCGACTGCGACTAGCACAGATACGCAGTACTTC. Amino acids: CASGPTATSTDTQYF.

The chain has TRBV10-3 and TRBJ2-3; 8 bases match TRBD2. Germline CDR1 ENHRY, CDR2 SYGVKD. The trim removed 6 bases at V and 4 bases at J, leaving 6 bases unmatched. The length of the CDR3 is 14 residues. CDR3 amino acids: CAIRSGSGPDTQYF. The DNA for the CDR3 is TGTGCCATCAGGAGCGGGAGCGGCCCAGATACGCAGTATTTT.

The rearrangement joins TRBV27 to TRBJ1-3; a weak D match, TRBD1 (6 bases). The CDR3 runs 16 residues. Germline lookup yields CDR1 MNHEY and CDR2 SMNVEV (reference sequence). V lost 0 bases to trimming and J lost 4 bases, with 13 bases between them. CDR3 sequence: CASSLSGARAGNTIYF. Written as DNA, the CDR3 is TGTGCCAGCAGTTTATCGGGGGCCAGGGCGGGAAACACCATATATTTT.

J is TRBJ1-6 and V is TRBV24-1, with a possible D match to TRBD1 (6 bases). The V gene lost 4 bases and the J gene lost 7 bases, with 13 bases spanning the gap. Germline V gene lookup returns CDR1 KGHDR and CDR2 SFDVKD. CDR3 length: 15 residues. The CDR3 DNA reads TGTGCCACCAGTGACGGAGGGGGGAGGAATTCACCCCTCCACTTT. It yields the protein CATSDGGGRNSPLHF.

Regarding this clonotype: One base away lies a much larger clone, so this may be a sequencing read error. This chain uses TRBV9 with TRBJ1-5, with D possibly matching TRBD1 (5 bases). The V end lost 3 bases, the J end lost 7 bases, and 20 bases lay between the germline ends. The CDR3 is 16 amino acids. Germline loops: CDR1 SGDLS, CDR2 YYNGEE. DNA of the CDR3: TGTGCCAGCAGCGGAGGACGGCAGGGCTCAGGCCAGCCCCAGCATTTT. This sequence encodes CASSGGRQGSGQPQHF.

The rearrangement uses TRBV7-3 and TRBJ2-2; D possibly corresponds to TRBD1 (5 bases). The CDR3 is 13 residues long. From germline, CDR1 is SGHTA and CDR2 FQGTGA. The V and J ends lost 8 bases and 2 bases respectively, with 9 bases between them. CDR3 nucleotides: TGTGCCAGCGGGGCAGTCAACACCGGGGAGCTGTTTTTT. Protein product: CASGAVNTGELFF. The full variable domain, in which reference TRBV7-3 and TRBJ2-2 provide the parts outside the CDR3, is GAGVSQTPSNKVTEKGKYVELRCDPISGHTALYWYRQSLGQGPEFLIYFQGTGAADDSGLPNDRFFAVRPEGSVSTLKIQRTERGDSAVYLCASGAVNTGELFFGEGSRLTVL.

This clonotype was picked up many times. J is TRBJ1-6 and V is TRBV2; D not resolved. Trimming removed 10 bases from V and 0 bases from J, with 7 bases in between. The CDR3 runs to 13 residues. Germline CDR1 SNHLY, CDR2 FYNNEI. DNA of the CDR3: TGTGCCACCAAGAGCTCCTATAATTCACCCCTCCACTTT. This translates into CATKSSYNSPLHF.

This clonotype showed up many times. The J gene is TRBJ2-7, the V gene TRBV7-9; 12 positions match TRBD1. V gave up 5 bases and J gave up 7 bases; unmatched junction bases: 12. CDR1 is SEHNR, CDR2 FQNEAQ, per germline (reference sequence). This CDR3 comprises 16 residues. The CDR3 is CASSRPPGQGAEEQYF. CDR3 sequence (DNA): TGTGCCAGCAGCCGTCCCCCGGGACAGGGGGCAGAGGAGCAGTACTTC. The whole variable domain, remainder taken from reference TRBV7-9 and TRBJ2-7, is DTGVSQNPRHKITKRGQNVTFRCDPISEHNRLYWYRQTLGQGPEFLTYFQNEAQLEKSRLLSDRFSAERPKGSFSTLEIQRTEQGDSAMYLCASSRPPGQGAEEQYFGPGTRLTVT.

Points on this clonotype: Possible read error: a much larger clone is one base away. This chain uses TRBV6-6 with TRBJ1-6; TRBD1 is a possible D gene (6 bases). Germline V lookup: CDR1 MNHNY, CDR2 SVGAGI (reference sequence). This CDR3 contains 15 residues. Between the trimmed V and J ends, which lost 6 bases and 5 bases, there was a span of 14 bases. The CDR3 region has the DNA TGTGCCAGCAGCCGGACAGTCGCGGATAATTCACCCCTCCACTTT. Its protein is CASSRTVADNSPLHF.

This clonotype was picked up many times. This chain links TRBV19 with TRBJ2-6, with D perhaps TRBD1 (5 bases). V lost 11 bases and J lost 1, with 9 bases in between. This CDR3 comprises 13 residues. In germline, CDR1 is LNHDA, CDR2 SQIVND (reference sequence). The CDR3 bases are TGTGCCGGAAGGGGTTCTGGGGCCAACGTCCTGACTTTC. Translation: CAGRGSGANVLTF.

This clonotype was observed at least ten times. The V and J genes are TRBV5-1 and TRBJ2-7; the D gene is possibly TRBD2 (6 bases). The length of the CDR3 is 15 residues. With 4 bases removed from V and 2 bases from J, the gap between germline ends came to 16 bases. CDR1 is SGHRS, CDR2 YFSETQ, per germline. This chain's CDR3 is CASSGTGTGTYEQYF. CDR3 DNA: TGCGCCAGCAGCGGAACCGGGACTGGTACCTACGAGCAGTACTTC.

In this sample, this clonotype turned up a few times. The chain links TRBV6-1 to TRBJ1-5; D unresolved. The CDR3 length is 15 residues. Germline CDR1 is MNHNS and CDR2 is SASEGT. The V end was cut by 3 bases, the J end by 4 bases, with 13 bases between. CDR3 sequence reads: CASSEGRAGNQPQHF. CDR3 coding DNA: TGTGCCAGCAGTGAGGGTAGGGCAGGTAATCAGCCCCAGCATTTT.

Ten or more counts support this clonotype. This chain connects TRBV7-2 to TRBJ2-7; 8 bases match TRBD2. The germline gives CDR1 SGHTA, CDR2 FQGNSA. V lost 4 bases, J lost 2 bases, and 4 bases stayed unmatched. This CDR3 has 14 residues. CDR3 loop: CASSSIAGTYEQYF. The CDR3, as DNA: TGTGCCAGCAGCTCCATAGCGGGAACCTACGAGCAGTACTTC.

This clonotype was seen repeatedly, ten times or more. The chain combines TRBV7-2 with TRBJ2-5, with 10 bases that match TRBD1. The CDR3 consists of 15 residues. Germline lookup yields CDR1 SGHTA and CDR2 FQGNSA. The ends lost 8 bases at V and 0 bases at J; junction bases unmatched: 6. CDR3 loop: CASRPGQGNQETQYF. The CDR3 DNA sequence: TGTGCCAGCCGACCGGGACAGGGGAACCAAGAGACCCAGTACTTC.